The clone carrying this T cell receptor (beta chain) was recorded once. This specimen belongs to a study of T cells in Graves' hyperthyroidism and ophthalmopathy. CDR1 and CDR2 from the germline V gene are SGHRS and YFSETQ. The J segment lost 5 bases and the V segment lost 2 bases, leaving 8 bases of the junction unmatched. The CDR3 runs to 15 residues. Amplification of TCR beta CDR3 regions was performed using RNA transcripts as template. Carried out on the TCR CDR3, a first-round RT-PCR used the HTBI primer set. A single record per CDR3 protein comes from TCRdb applying MiXCR to the multiplex PCR reads. The data show approximately 300,000 distinct CDR3 sequences, approximately 17% seen once.

This rearrangement joins TRBV5-1 to TRBJ2-7; 9 positions agree with TRBD2. Input material: blood. The sequence was collected from a man aged 25 to 40 with Graves' hyperthyroidism. This CDR3 is CASSLSLAGPNEQYF. The CDR3 bases are TGCGCCAGCAGCTTAAGCCTAGCGGGACCGAACGAGCAGTACTTC. The full variable domain, completed using reference TRBV5-1 and TRBJ2-7, is KAGVTQTPRYLIKTRGQQVTLSCSPISGHRSVSWYQQTPGQGLQFLFEYFSETQRNKGNFPGRFSGRQFSNSRSEMNVSTLELGDSALYLCASSLSLAGPNEQYFGPGTRLTVT.